The source of this T cell receptor beta chain is a study of beta chain features in type 1 diabetes. Notes on this clone: The same CDR3 is also encoded by other DNA sequences in this sample.

Expressed TCRB transcripts were sequenced because the isolated RNA had all been reverse transcribed beforehand. Some clones are missing from TCRdb's copy, which holds only in-frame ones; the method was immunoSEQ multiplex PCR. The sample lists over 700,000 clones; roughly 15% were seen once. CDR1 MDHEN and CDR2 SYDVKM come from the germline V gene. The CDR3 is made up of 12 amino acids. V was shortened by 4 bases and J by 2 bases, with 6 bases between the two germline ends. V gene TRBV28 combines with J gene TRBJ2-7, with unresolved D. Sequences were obtained from naive CD4+ T cells from blood. The source is a woman in her late teens or twenties in good health. The CDR3 region has the DNA TGTGCCAGCAGTTCCTCCCCCTACGAGCAGTACTTC. It codes for CASSSSPYEQYF.